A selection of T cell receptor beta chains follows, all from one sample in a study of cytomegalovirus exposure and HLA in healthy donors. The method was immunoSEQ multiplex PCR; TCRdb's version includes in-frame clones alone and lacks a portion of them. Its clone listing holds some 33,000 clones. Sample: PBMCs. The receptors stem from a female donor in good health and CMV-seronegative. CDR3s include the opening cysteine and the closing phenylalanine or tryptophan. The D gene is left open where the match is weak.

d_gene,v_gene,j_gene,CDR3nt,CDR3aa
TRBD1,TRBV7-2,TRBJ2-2,TGTGCCAGCAGCTTAGGGGGACAGGGGTCAGGGGAGCTGTTTTTT,CASSLGGQGSGELFF
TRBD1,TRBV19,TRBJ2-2,TGTGCCAGTAGTAATCGACAGGGTCTAACCGGGGAGCTGTTTTTT,CASSNRQGLTGELFF
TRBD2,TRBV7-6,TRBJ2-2,TGTGCCAGCAGCTCTCTAGCGGGGGCCAATTGGAACACCGGGGAGCTGTTTTTT,CASSSLAGANWNTGELFF
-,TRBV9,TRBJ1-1,TGTGCCAGCAGCTTAAACTCCGGGACATCCCCTGAAGCTTTCTTT,CASSLNSGTSPEAFF
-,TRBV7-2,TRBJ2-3,TGTGCCAGCAGCTTAGTGGGGCCTAGCACAGATACGCAGTATTTT,CASSLVGPSTDTQYF
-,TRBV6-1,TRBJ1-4,TGTGCCAGCATCCCGGGGGGGTCAAATGAAAAACTGTTTTTT,CASIPGGSNEKLFF
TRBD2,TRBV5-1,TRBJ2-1,TGCGCCAGCAGCTTGGGGCTAGCGGGGAGGGATGAGCAGTTCTTC,CASSLGLAGRDEQFF
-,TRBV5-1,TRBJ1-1,TGCGCCAGCAGCTTGCCCGGGAACACTGAAGCTTTCTTT,CASSLPGNTEAFF
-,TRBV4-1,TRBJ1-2,TGCGCCAGCAGCCAAGAGGAGCGCGACTATGGCTACACCTTC,CASSQEERDYGYTF
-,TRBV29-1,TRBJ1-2,TGCAGCGTTGAGAACCCCCCTTTGACAGGAAACGATGGCTACACCTTC,CSVENPPLTGNDGYTF
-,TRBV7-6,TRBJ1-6,TGTGCCAGCAGCTTAAGGAAGGGGCCTTATAATTCACCCCTCCACTTT,CASSLRKGPYNSPLHF